This TCR beta chain was found in a study of T cells after yellow fever vaccination. TCRdb reprocessed the 5' RACE reads with MiXCR, giving one entry per CDR3 protein. The profile shows 120,000 or so distinct CDR3 sequences, about 7.2% of them singletons. Points on this clonotype: The antigen is undetermined.

The study, taken as a whole, reports: Clones that expanded after primary vaccination mostly reappeared after the booster (over 95% CD4, roughly 90% CD8). Contaminants from the bulk population, in the form of abundant clonotypes, could be found in FACS-sorted repertoires.

Germline V CDR1 and CDR2: DFQATT, SNEGSKA (reference sequence). CDR3 size: 14 residues. The J segment lost 4 bases and the V segment lost 6 bases, leaving 11 bases of the junction unmatched. Sequencing was performed on CD4+ T cells sorted from PBMCs, taken more than 40 days after the first yellow fever vaccination. The chain uses TRBV20-1 and TRBJ1-1, with 7 bases fitting TRBD1. This sequence originates from a man younger than 30 who received the YFV17D yellow fever vaccine. CDR3 in DNA: TGCAGTGCGGGGAACAGGGGTGTGGGCACTGAAGCTTTCTTT. It codes for CSAGNRGVGTEAFF.